The clone carrying this T cell receptor (beta chain) was seen repeatedly, ten times or more. Its antigen is unknown. This entry belongs to a study of CD8 T cells in ankylosing spondylitis. Study-wide results and caveats: A motif in TCR beta, a set of eight or nine highly homologous variants, appeared characteristic of ankylosing spondylitis blood. In ankylosing spondylitis patients, matched synovial fluid reportedly showed significant enrichment of disease-linked clones.

The TCR beta libraries were generated through quantitative 5'-RACE incorporating molecular barcodes. TCRdb re-called the 5' RACE reads with MiXCR, one entry per CDR3 protein. The data contain some 130,000 distinct CDR3 sequences, about a sixth of them singletons. V was cut by 3 bases and J by 4 bases, with 13 bases left in between. The germline V gene encodes CDR1 MNHEY and CDR2 SMNVEV (reference sequence). The CDR3 contains 14 residues. The source is a male donor with ankylosing spondylitis. This sequence joins TRBV27 and TRBJ2-7, with D perhaps matching TRBD2 (6 bases). Sequences were obtained from blood, either unsorted or a sorted T cell fraction (not recorded which). The chain's CDR3 is CASSFGQGGYEQYF. The CDR3 nucleotides read TGTGCCAGCAGTTTCGGTCAGGGAGGATACGAGCAGTACTTC.